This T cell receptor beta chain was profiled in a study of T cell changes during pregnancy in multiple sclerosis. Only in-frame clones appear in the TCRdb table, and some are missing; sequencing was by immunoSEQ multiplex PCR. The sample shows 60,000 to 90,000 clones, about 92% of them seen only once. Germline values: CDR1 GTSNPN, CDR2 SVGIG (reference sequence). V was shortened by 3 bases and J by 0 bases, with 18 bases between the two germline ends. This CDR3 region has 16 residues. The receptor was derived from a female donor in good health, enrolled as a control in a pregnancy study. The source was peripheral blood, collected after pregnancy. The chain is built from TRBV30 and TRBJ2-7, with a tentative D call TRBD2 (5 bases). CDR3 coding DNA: TGTGCCTGGAGACCCGATGGACTGTGGAGCTCCTACGAGCAGTACTTC. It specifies CAWRPDGLWSSYEQYF.